These 4 T cell receptor beta chains share one sample of origin, sequenced in a study of blood T cells in healthy people across ages. Then a second PCR, running about 6 to 12 cycles, was carried out with a sample-barcoded 5' primer and a J-beta primer mix. TCRdb passed the 5' RACE reads through MiXCR, listing each CDR3 protein once. The data show roughly 800,000 distinct CDR3 sequences, roughly 64% seen once. Sequencing was done on a sample of blood. These receptor sequences come from a man aged 25 to 40 in good health.

The chain joins TRBV12-5 to TRBJ2-3; D tentatively fits TRBD1 or TRBD2 (6 bases each). Trimming cost V 7 bases and J 6 bases, with 17 bases left between them. The CDR3 runs to 14 residues. Germline lookup yields CDR1 LGHNT and CDR2 FRNRAP. CDR3 loop: CASARGGEGDTQYF. The CDR3 bases are TGTGCTAGTGCCAGGGGAGGCGAAGGGGATACGCAGTATTTT. Filled out from reference TRBV12-5 and TRBJ2-3, the complete variable domain reads DARVTQTPRHKVTEMGQEVTMRCQPILGHNTVFWYRQTMMQGLELLAYFRNRAPLDDSGMPKDRFSAEMPDATLATLKIQPSEPRDSAVYFCASARGGEGDTQYFGPGTRLTVL.

The chain combines TRBV2 with TRBJ2-1; 7 bases are shared with TRBD2. Unmatched junction bases numbered 8, after V lost 2 bases and J lost 4 bases. Germline V CDR1 and CDR2: SNHLY, FYNNEI. The CDR3 spans 16 residues. As DNA, the CDR3 is TGTGCCAGCAGTGAACGTCCCAGCGGGAAATACAATGAGCAGTTCTTC. Translated, it gives CASSERPSGKYNEQFF.

The chain is built from TRBV3-1 and TRBJ2-7; D is perhaps TRBD2 (6 bases). Between the trimmed V and J ends, which lost 1 base and 6 bases, there was a span of 10 bases. This CDR3 comprises 13 residues. The germline V gene encodes CDR1 LGHDT and CDR2 YNNKEL (reference sequence). CDR3 DNA: TGTGCCAGCAGCCAAGGGACTATAGCCGAGCAGTACTTC. As protein: CASSQGTIAEQYF.

The chain employs TRBV6-1 and TRBJ2-5; tentatively, D is TRBD1 or TRBD2 (5 bases each). The CDR3 has 13 amino acids. Germline CDR1 and CDR2: MNHNS and SASEGT. V lost 6 bases and J 4 bases, leaving 12 bases between the germline ends. CDR3 loop: CASRGDPGETQYF. In nucleotides, the CDR3 is TGTGCCAGCAGAGGGGACCCTGGAGAGACCCAGTACTTC.